These 29 T cell receptor beta chains were sequenced from one sample in a study of T cell clonotyping in hematopoietic cell transplantation. Libraries were prepared by immunoSEQ multiplex PCR; TCRdb keeps only in-frame clonotypes and omits some of them. The sample lists about 18,000 clones, 86% occurring once. Regarding time point: recipient sample about 28 days before transplant, after cytoreduction. This specimen consisted of peripheral blood mononuclear cells, obtained before stem cell transplant. The source of these receptors is a man between 50 and 59 years old with acute myeloid leukemia. Some clones in this sample may be carry-over from other donors' samples.

V usage is TRBV27 and J usage is TRBJ1-1; TRBD1 is a possible D gene (6 bases). Germline V gene sequence: CDR1 MNHEY, CDR2 SMNVEV (reference sequence). This CDR3 is built from 14 residues. Trimming left V 5 bases short and J 2 bases short, with 12 bases between. The chain's CDR3 is CASSPDRRNTEAFF. The CDR3 coding sequence is TGTGCCAGCAGTCCGGACAGAAGAAACACTGAAGCTTTCTTT.

This chain connects TRBV7-8 to TRBJ2-7; D is undetermined. Per the germline V gene, CDR1 is SGHVS and CDR2 is FQNEAQ. This CDR3 comprises 14 residues. V was clipped by 0 bases and J by 1 base, with 7 bases between them. The CDR3 region has the DNA TGTGCCAGCAGCTTAGCGGAATTTTCCTACGAGCAGTACTTC. This translates into CASSLAEFSYEQYF.

V is TRBV21-1 and J is TRBJ2-7; the table's D call, TRBD2, has no DNA check behind it. TRBV21-1 represents a pseudogene. CDR3 length: 15 residues. The CDR3 DNA follows: TGTGCCAGCAGCAAACGGGGACTAGGGACCTACGAGCAGTACTTC. The encoded protein is CASSKRGLGTYEQYF.

DNA for the CDR3: TGTGCCAGCAGCTTAGACGTGGATGGCTACACCTTC. Its translation is CASSLDVDGYTF. The V gene is TRBV11-2, the J gene TRBJ1-2; no definite D call. Trimming shortened V by 0 bases and J by 6 bases, and 5 bases separated the two germline ends. CDR1 and CDR2 from the germline V gene are SGHAT and FQNNGV. The CDR3 length is 12 residues.

V usage is TRBV27 and J usage is TRBJ2-7; 10 nucleotides line up with TRBD1. The CDR3 has 14 residues. Trimming cost V 6 bases and J 3 bases; bases outside gene matches: 5. CDR1 and CDR2 from the germline V gene are MNHEY and SMNVEV (reference sequence). Written as DNA, the CDR3 is TGTGCCAGCAGCTGGACAGGGGGAGGCTACGAGCAGTACTTC. Translation gives CASSWTGGGYEQYF.

The chain carries TRBV6-5 and TRBJ1-1, with TRBD1 matching 7 bases. V trimming: 5 bases; J trimming: 2 bases; junction bases outside the gene matches: 5. This CDR3 region has 14 residues. Germline-derived CDR1 and CDR2 are MNHEY and SVGAGI. CDR3 nucleotide sequence: TGTGCCAGCAGTCAACAGGGGCTAAACACTGAAGCTTTCTTT. Translating gives CASSQQGLNTEAFF.

V gene TRBV5-1 combines with J gene TRBJ1-4; perhaps TRBD1 as D (5 bases). Germline lookup yields CDR1 SGHRS and CDR2 YFSETQ. This CDR3 comprises 16 residues. V lost 0 bases and J 8 bases, leaving 17 bases between the germline ends. CDR3 bases: TGCGCCAGCAGCTTGGATCCCAGACAGATGCAAGAAAAACTGTTTTTT. Residues: CASSLDPRQMQEKLFF.

The rearrangement links TRBV7-9 to TRBJ2-5, with 8 bases identical to TRBD1. The CDR3 length is 14 residues. With 0 bases clipped from V and 4 bases from J, the junction kept 1 base outside the gene matches. The V gene's germline CDR1 is SEHNR and CDR2 FQNEAQ (reference sequence). DNA for the CDR3: TGTGCCAGCAGCTTAGCGACAGGGGTAGAGACCCAGTACTTC. Its protein is CASSLATGVETQYF.

The chain joins TRBV28 to TRBJ1-6; D may be TRBD1 (5 bases). The CDR3 is 14 residues long. Germline lookup yields CDR1 MDHEN and CDR2 SYDVKM. V was trimmed by 1 base and J by 7 bases, leaving 8 bases between them. The CDR3 protein is CASSLSGFNSPLHF. The CDR3, as DNA: TGTGCCAGCAGTTTATCAGGGTTCAATTCACCCCTCCACTTT. Drawing the rest from reference TRBV28 and TRBJ1-6, the complete variable domain is DVKVTQSSRYLVKRTGEKVFLECVQDMDHENMFWYRQDPGLGLRLIYFSYDVKMKEKGDIPEGYSVSREKKERFSLILESASTNQTSMYLCASSLSGFNSPLHFGNGTRLTVT.

This sequence joins TRBV6-5 and TRBJ1-2; TRBD1 might be the D (5 bases). Germline CDR1 MNHEY, CDR2 SVGAGI. This CDR3 has 15 amino acids. The V end was cut by 2 bases, the J end by 3 bases, with 13 bases between. CDR3 coding DNA: TGTGCCAGCAGTTACCGGGGGAGGGGACACTATGGCTACACCTTC. It encodes CASSYRGRGHYGYTF.

The chain recombines TRBV4-1 with TRBJ2-5; D may be TRBD2 (6 bases). This CDR3 is 17 amino acids long. In germline, CDR1 is MGHRA, CDR2 YSYEKL. V was trimmed by 4 bases and J by 5 bases, leaving 23 bases between them. CDR3 in amino acids: CASSPFPGRRGSETQYF. CDR3 DNA: TGCGCCAGCAGCCCCTTTCCGGGGAGGCGGGGATCGGAGACCCAGTACTTC.

This clone occurred once. This chain uses TRBV6-6 with TRBJ2-7, with 7 bases identical to TRBD1. This CDR3 has 13 amino acids. Per the germline V gene, CDR1 is MNHNY and CDR2 is SVGAGI (reference sequence). Germline trimming cut 3 bases from V and 5 bases from J; bases unmatched to any gene: 4. The CDR3 nucleotides read TGTGCCAGCAGTTATAACAGGGGAAACGAGCAGTACTTC. The encoded protein is CASSYNRGNEQYF.

The chain links TRBV20-1 to TRBJ2-7, with D perhaps matching TRBD1 or TRBD2 (6 bases each). V was pared by 6 bases and J by 7 bases, with 10 bases between. The germline gives CDR1 DFQATT, CDR2 SNEGSKA (reference sequence). The CDR3 runs to 10 residues. CDR3 in DNA: TGCAGTGCGTGGAGGGGGGAGCAGTACTTC. As protein: CSAWRGEQYF.

The V and J genes are TRBV6-6 and TRBJ1-4; 7 nucleotides match TRBD1. V lost 6 bases to trimming and J lost 7 bases; unmatched junction nucleotides: 11. Germline V gene sequence: CDR1 MNHNY, CDR2 SVGAGI (reference sequence). The CDR3 covers 15 residues. The CDR3 loop reads CASSSTDRVGEKLFF. The DNA for the CDR3 is TGTGCCAGCAGCTCGACCGACAGGGTCGGTGAAAAACTGTTTTTT.

V and J are TRBV28 and TRBJ2-7, with 8 bases aligning to TRBD1. This CDR3 spans 13 amino acids. CDR1 MDHEN and CDR2 SYDVKM come from the germline V gene. J gave up 2 bases and V 7 bases, and 4 bases lay outside the gene matches. DNA for the CDR3: TGTGCCAGCACCCGACAGGGGACCTACGAGCAGTACTTC. Amino acid sequence: CASTRQGTYEQYF.

The chain couples TRBV7-9 to TRBJ2-1; D is possibly TRBD2 (6 bases). The CDR3 is 17 residues long. Looked up from germline, CDR1 is SEHNR and CDR2 is FQNEAQ (reference sequence). V dropped 4 bases and J dropped 3 bases, with 19 bases sitting between them. CDR3 nucleotide sequence: TGTGCCAGCAGCTGGAGGGCAGGGAACCCAAACTACAATGAGCAGTTCTTC. This codes for CASSWRAGNPNYNEQFF.

V usage is TRBV7-9 and J usage is TRBJ1-2; tentative D call: TRBD1 (5 bases). This CDR3 is built from 17 residues. Germline-derived CDR1 and CDR2 are SEHNR and FQNEAQ (reference sequence). The V gene lost 4 bases and the J gene lost 4 bases, with 22 bases spanning the gap. This CDR3 reads CASSSSVGHVLSYGYTF. DNA of the CDR3: TGTGCCAGCAGCTCCTCAGTCGGACACGTACTCTCCTATGGCTACACCTTC. Based on the CDR3 plus reference TRBV7-9 and TRBJ1-2, the full variable domain is DTGVSQNPRHKITKRGQNVTFRCDPISEHNRLYWYRQTLGQGPEFLTYFQNEAQLEKSRLLSDRFSAERPKGSFSTLEIQRTEQGDSAMYLCASSSSVGHVLSYGYTFGSGTRLTVV.

The rearrangement joins TRBV27 to TRBJ2-5; possibly TRBD2 for D (5 bases). The CDR3 has 14 amino acids. From germline, CDR1 is MNHEY and CDR2 SMNVEV (reference sequence). V lost 1 base and J 1 base, leaving 7 bases between the germline ends. The CDR3 DNA follows: TGTGCCAGCAGTTTATTAGGAGGCCAAGAGACCCAGTACTTC. Amino acid sequence: CASSLLGGQETQYF.

The rearrangement links TRBV7-2 to TRBJ2-5, with a tentative D call TRBD2 (6 bases). TRBJ2-7 matches the DNA end more closely, so the J call is doubtful. The germline CDR1 and CDR2 sequences are SGHTA and FQGNSA. The CDR3 runs 15 residues. For the CDR3, the DNA is TGTGCCAGCAGGGGAGGACCTTTCGGCTCCTACGAGCAGTACTTC. The encoded protein is CASRGGPFGSYEQYF.

V is TRBV5-1 and J is TRBJ1-2; 10 bases agree with TRBD1. The germline CDR1 and CDR2 sequences are SGHRS and YFSETQ. This CDR3 is 15 amino acids long. V lost 4 bases, J lost 2 bases, and 5 bases stayed unmatched. CDR3 loop: CASSRGDRGNYGYTF. CDR3 bases: TGCGCCAGCAGCCGGGGGGACAGGGGAAACTATGGCTACACCTTC.

The chain recombines TRBV9 with TRBJ1-4; 9 nucleotides match TRBD1. CDR3 length equals 15 residues. CDR1 and CDR2 from the germline V gene are SGDLS and YYNGEE. V lost 0 bases and J lost 7; bases outside the gene matches: 4. This CDR3 is CASSVGGQGREKLFF. DNA of the CDR3: TGTGCCAGCAGCGTAGGGGGACAGGGTCGTGAAAAACTGTTTTTT.

V usage is TRBV5-1 and J usage is TRBJ2-7; the D gene is possibly TRBD2 (7 bases). The CDR3 contains 14 residues. The V gene's germline CDR1 is SGHRS and CDR2 YFSETQ. V lost 4 bases and J 5 bases, leaving 16 bases between the germline ends. The CDR3 DNA sequence: TGCGCCAGCAGCGGACAGCCCCGGGGGGACGAGCAGTACTTC. It yields the protein CASSGQPRGDEQYF.

This clone rates as medium-sized. The chain carries TRBV29-1 and TRBJ1-3; 10 nucleotides match TRBD1. The J segment lost 3 bases and the V segment lost 6 bases, leaving 2 bases of the junction unmatched. The CDR3 has 13 amino acids. Germline CDR1 is SQVTM and CDR2 is ANQGSEA. Here the CDR3 DNA reads TGCAGCGTCGGGACAGGGGTTGGAAACACCATATATTTT. Translated: CSVGTGVGNTIYF.

The chain combines TRBV19 with TRBJ1-1; D call uncertain. V dropped 3 bases and J dropped 0 bases, with 14 bases sitting between them. The germline V gene encodes CDR1 LNHDA and CDR2 SQIVND (reference sequence). The CDR3 runs 16 residues. Here the CDR3 DNA reads TGTGCCAGTAGTATTCGGGCAGGCGACATGAACACTGAAGCTTTCTTT. Residues: CASSIRAGDMNTEAFF.

The rearrangement links TRBV5-1 to TRBJ2-3; TRBD2 might be the D (6 bases). The germline gives CDR1 SGHRS, CDR2 YFSETQ. Trimming removed 3 bases from V and 0 bases from J, with 11 bases in between. This CDR3 has 15 residues. The CDR3 DNA reads TGCGCCAGCAGCTGGGTGGCGGGGAGCACAGATACGCAGTATTTT. Residues: CASSWVAGSTDTQYF. Complete variable domain (other parts from reference TRBV5-1 and TRBJ2-3): KAGVTQTPRYLIKTRGQQVTLSCSPISGHRSVSWYQQTPGQGLQFLFEYFSETQRNKGNFPGRFSGRQFSNSRSEMNVSTLELGDSALYLCASSWVAGSTDTQYFGPGTRLTVL.

The J gene is TRBJ2-1, the V gene TRBV7-8, with no clear D. From germline, CDR1 is SGHVS and CDR2 FQNEAQ. The germline V and J ends were trimmed by 1 base and 1 base, with 8 bases remaining between them. CDR3 length equals 15 residues. The CDR3 sequence: CASSLGTVSYNEQFF. The CDR3 DNA follows: TGTGCCAGCAGCTTAGGCACCGTTTCCTACAATGAGCAGTTCTTC.

Note on this clone: A junction boundary mismatches the germline segment, possibly from a read error. V and J are TRBV7-8 and TRBJ2-7; TRBD2 aligns across 7 bases. Germline CDR1 and CDR2: SGHVS and FQNEAQ. This CDR3 is built from 16 residues. The CDR3 protein is CASSLAGGESSYEQYF. As DNA, the CDR3 is TGTGCCAGCAGCCTAGCTGGGGGGGAAAGCTCCTACGAGCAGTACTTC. Supplemented by reference TRBV7-8 and TRBJ2-7, the full variable domain reads GAGVSQSPRYKVAKRGQDVALRCDPISGHVSLFWYQQALGQGPEFLTYFQNEAQLDKSGLPSDRFFAERPEGSVSTLKIQRTQQEDSAVYLCASSLAGGESSYEQYFGPGTRLTVT.

The chain employs TRBV9 and TRBJ2-2; D unclear. The CDR3 contains 15 residues. Germline V gene data show CDR1 as SGDLS and CDR2 as YYNGEE. The V gene lost 0 bases and the J gene lost 4 bases, with 10 bases spanning the gap. This chain's CDR3 is CASSVEGSFTGELFF. In nucleotides, the CDR3 is TGTGCCAGCAGCGTAGAGGGTAGCTTCACCGGGGAGCTGTTTTTT.

The rearrangement joins TRBV19 to TRBJ1-2; D may be TRBD1 (5 bases). The germline V gene encodes CDR1 LNHDA and CDR2 SQIVND (reference sequence). The CDR3 is 13 residues long. Between the trimmed V and J ends, which lost 3 bases and 6 bases, there was a span of 11 bases. CDR3 nucleotides: TGTGCCAGTAGTATCGGGGGTATGGATGGCTACACCTTC. Protein sequence: CASSIGGMDGYTF.